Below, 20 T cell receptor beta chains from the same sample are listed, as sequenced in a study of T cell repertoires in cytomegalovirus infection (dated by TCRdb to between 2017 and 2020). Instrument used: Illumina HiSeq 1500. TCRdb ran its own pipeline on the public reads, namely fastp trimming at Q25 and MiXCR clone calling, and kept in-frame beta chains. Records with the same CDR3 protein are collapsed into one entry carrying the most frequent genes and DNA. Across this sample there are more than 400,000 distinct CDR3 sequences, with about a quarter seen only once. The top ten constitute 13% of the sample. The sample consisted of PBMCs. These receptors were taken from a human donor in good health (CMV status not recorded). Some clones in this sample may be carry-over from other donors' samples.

The CDR3 loop is CASSLLQFVKPDTQYF. In DNA form, the CDR3 reads TGTGCCAGCAGCTTACTACAGTTTGTTAAACCGGATACGCAGTATTTT. This chain uses TRBV7-9 with TRBJ2-3, with D uncertain. V gave up 2 bases and J gave up 6 bases, with 18 bases separating them. The CDR3 spans 16 residues. Germline CDR1 and CDR2: SEHNR and FQNEAQ (reference sequence).

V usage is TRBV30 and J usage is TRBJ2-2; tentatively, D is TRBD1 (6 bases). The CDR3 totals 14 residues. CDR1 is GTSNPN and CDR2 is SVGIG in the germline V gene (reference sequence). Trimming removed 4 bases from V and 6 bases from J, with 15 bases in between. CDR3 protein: CAWNRGSPAGELFF. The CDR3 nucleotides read TGTGCCTGGAATAGGGGGAGTCCCGCCGGGGAGCTGTTTTTT. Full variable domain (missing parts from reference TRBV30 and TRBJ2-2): SQTIHQWPATLVQPVGSPLSLECTVEGTSNPNLYWYRQAAGRGLQLLFYSVGIGQISSEVPQNLSASRPQDRQFILSSKKLLLSDSGFYLCAWNRGSPAGELFFGEGSRLTVL.

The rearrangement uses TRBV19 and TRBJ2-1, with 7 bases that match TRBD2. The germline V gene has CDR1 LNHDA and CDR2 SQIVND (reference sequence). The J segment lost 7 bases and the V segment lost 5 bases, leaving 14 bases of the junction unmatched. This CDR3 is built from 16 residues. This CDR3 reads CASSGVAAGPLNEQFF. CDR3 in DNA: TGTGCCAGTAGTGGTGTGGCAGCGGGGCCACTGAATGAGCAGTTCTTC.

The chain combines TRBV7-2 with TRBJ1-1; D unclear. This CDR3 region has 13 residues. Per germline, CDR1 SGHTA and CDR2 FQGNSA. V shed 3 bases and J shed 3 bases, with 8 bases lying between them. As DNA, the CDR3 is TGTGCCAGCAGCTTTCAAAGGGACACTGAAGCTTTCTTT. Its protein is CASSFQRDTEAFF.

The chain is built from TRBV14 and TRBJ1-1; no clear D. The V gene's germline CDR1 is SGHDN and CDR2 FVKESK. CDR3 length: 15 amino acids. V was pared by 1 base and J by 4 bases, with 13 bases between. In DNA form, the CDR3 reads TGTGCCAGCAGCCAAGTGGGCAGGCTCGGCACTGAAGCTTTCTTT. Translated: CASSQVGRLGTEAFF.

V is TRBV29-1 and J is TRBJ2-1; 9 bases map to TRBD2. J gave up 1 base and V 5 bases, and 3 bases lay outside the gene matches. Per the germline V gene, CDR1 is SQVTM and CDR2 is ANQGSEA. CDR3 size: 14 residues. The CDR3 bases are TGCAGCGTTCGACTAGCGGATTCCTACAATGAGCAGTTCTTC. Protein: CSVRLADSYNEQFF.

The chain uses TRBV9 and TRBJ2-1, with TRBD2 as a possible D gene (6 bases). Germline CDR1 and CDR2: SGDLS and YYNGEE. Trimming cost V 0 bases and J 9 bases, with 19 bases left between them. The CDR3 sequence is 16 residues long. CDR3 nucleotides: TGTGCCAGCAGCGTAGGGGGGAGGCAAAGCTGGGGTGAGCAGTTCTTC. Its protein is CASSVGGRQSWGEQFF.

The DNA for the CDR3 is TGTGCCAGCAGAACACCAGAAGCGACTGAAGCTTTCTTT. It is translated as CASRTPEATEAFF. The chain has TRBV6-1 and TRBJ1-1, with D uncertain. The CDR3 is 13 residues long. The germline V gene encodes CDR1 MNHNS and CDR2 SASEGT. V lost 6 bases and J 5 bases, leaving 13 bases between the germline ends.

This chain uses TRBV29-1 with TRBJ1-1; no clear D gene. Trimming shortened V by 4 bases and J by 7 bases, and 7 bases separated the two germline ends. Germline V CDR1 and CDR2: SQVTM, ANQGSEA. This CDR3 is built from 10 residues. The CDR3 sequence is CSVVDLEAFF. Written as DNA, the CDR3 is TGCAGCGTTGTGGATCTTGAAGCTTTCTTT. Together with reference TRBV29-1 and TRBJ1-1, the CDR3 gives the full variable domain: SAVISQKPSRDICQRGTSLTIQCQVDSQVTMMFWYRQQPGQSLTLIATANQGSEATYESGFVIDKFPISRPNLTFSTLTVSNMSPEDSSIYLCSVVDLEAFFGQGTRLTVV.

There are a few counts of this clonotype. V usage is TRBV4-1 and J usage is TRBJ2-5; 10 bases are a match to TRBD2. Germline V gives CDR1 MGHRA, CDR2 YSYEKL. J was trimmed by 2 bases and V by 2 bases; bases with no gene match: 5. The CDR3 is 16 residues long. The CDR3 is CASSQQLAGVQETQYF. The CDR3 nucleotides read TGCGCCAGCAGCCAACAGCTAGCGGGAGTTCAAGAGACCCAGTACTTC.

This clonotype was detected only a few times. The CDR3 spells CASSWDRDPGNTIYF. The CDR3 bases are TGTGCCAGCAGCTGGGACAGGGATCCCGGAAACACCATATATTTT. This sequence joins TRBV7-2 and TRBJ1-3; 9 nucleotides align to TRBD1. The ends lost 4 bases at V and 4 bases at J; junction bases unmatched: 5. CDR3 size: 15 residues. CDR1 and CDR2 from the germline V gene are SGHTA and FQGNSA.

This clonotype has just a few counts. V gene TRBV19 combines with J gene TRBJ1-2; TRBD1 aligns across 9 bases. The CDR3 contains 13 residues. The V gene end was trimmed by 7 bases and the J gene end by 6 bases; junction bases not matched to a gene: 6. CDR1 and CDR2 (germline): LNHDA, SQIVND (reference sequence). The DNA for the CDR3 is TGTGCCAGTATCCCGGGACAGGGCAATGGCTACACCTTC. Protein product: CASIPGQGNGYTF. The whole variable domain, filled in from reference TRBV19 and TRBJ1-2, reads DGGITQSPKYLFRKEGQNVTLSCEQNLNHDAMYWYRQDPGQGLRLIYYSQIVNDFQKGDIAEGYSVSREKKESFPLTVTSAQKNPTAFYLCASIPGQGNGYTFGSGTRLTVV.

The CDR3 coding sequence is TGTGCCAGCAGTGAAATCGACCGGAACACCGGGGAGCTGTTTTTT. It codes for CASSEIDRNTGELFF. The rearrangement joins TRBV27 to TRBJ2-2; D gene ambiguous. CDR1 MNHEY and CDR2 SMNVEV come from the germline V gene (reference sequence). The CDR3 contains 15 residues. Trimming stripped 5 bases from V and 1 base from J, with 11 bases between.

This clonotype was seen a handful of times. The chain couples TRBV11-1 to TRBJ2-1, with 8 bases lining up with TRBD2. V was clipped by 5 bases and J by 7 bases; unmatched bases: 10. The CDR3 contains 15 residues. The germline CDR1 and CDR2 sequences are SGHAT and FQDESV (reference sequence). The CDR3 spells CASSPFVSGINEQFF. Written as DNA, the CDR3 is TGTGCCAGCAGCCCCTTTGTTAGCGGGATAAATGAGCAGTTCTTC.

The chain's CDR3 is CSASKSFGMNTEAFF. The CDR3, as DNA: TGCAGTGCTAGTAAGAGTTTTGGGATGAACACTGAAGCTTTCTTT. The chain couples TRBV20-1 to TRBJ1-1; D ambiguous. Trimming took 3 bases from V and 0 from J, leaving 14 bases between them. The V gene's germline CDR1 is DFQATT and CDR2 SNEGSKA (reference sequence). This CDR3 spans 15 amino acids.

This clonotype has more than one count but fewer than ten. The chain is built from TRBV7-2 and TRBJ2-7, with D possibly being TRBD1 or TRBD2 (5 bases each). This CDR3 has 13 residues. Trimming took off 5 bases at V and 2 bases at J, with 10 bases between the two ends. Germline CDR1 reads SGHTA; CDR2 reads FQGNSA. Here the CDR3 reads CASSRDVAYEQYF. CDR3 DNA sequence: TGTGCCAGCAGCAGGGACGTCGCCTACGAGCAGTACTTC.

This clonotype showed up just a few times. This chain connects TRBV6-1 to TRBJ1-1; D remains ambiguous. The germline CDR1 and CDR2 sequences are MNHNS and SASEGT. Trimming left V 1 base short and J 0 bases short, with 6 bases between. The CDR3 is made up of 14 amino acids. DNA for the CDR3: TGTGCCAGCAGTGAAGACCCGTTGAACACTGAAGCTTTCTTT. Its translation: CASSEDPLNTEAFF.

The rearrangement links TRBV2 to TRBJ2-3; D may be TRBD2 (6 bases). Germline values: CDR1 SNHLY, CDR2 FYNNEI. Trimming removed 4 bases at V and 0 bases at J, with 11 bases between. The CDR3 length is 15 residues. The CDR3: CASSGRLGSTDTQYF. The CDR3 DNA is TGTGCCAGCAGTGGAAGACTAGGAAGCACAGATACGCAGTATTTT.

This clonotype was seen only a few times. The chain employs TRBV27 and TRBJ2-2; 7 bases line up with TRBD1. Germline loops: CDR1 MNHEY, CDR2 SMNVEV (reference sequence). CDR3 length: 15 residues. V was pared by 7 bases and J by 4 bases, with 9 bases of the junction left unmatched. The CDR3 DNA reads TGTGCCAGCATGCAACAGGGGTTTTCCACCGGGGAGCTGTTTTTT. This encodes CASMQQGFSTGELFF.

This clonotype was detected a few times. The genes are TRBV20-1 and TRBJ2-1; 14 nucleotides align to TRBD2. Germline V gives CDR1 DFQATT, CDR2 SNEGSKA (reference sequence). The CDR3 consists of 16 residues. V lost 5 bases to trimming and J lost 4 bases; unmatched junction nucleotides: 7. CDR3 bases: TGCAGTGCTGGACCCCGACTAGCGGGGGGGTACAATGAGCAGTTCTTC. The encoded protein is CSAGPRLAGGYNEQFF.